This T cell receptor (beta chain) was sequenced during a study of CD8 T cells in ankylosing spondylitis. Study-level results: Seemingly distinctive of ankylosing spondylitis blood was a TCR beta motif formed by eight highly homologous variants.

Germline lookup yields CDR1 SQVTM and CDR2 ANQGSEA. The length of the CDR3 is 14 residues. Deletions cut 6 bases from V and 5 bases from J, with 16 bases between. MiXCR was run by TCRdb on the 5' RACE reads, yielding one entry per CDR3 protein. The table lists about 450,000 distinct CDR3 sequences, roughly 25% of them singletons. This clonotype is a singleton in its sample. Its antigen is unknown. This sequence originates from a male donor with ankylosing spondylitis. The chain joins TRBV29-1 to TRBJ1-4; D might be TRBD1 (6 bases). Material: blood, either unsorted or a sorted T cell fraction (not recorded which). The CDR3 DNA is TGCAGCGTCCTAGAGACGGGGGGCAATGAAAAACTGTTTTTT. Protein product: CSVLETGGNEKLFF.